This T cell receptor beta chain was observed in a study of T cells in Graves' hyperthyroidism and ophthalmopathy (dated by TCRdb to the late 2010s). Background for the entire study: Peripheral blood samples were taken at initial diagnosis, before any treatment was given. To identify distinguishing TCR V-J signatures, a discovery cohort of around 100 patients was used, comprising approximately 40 with Graves' ophthalmopathy and under 60 with stable Graves' hyperthyroidism. Whether ophthalmopathy could be predicted prospectively was tested in an independent validation cohort made up of roughly 19 hyperthyroidism patients plus 17 patients who later progressed to ophthalmopathy. The approximately 97 discovery patients were randomly divided into training and test sets at a 7:3 ratio. In addition, the study compared T-cell repertoires in thyroid tissue and in blood from several Graves' hyperthyroidism patients. Once sampling was done, hyperthyroidism patients were given methimazole at a starting dose of 30 mg daily, whereas ophthalmopathy patients were given high-dose intravenous methylprednisolone. The paper reports TCR Vbeta CDR3 sequencing of about 140 peripheral blood samples: 43 ophthalmopathy, around 80 hyperthyroidism and around 17 progressor patients. What the study reported, not specific to this receptor: In validation, progression to ophthalmopathy was predicted by the model with roughly 69% sensitivity and under 85% specificity, a median of about 6.4 months before onset. Sample size was not statistically predetermined, and blinding of investigators to group allocation was not performed. Most expanded thyroid clonotypes (frequency above 0.001) were also found in blood, which suggests that blood repertoires may mirror thyroid immune responses. A model built on a 13 V-J signature distinguished ophthalmopathy from stable hyperthyroidism, reaching roughly 88% sensitivity and about 81% specificity in cross-validation and 80%/75% in testing.

TCR beta CDR3 regions were amplified from RNA transcripts. The TCR CDR3 was subjected to a first round of RT-PCR using the HTBI primer set and the Qiagen OneStep RT-PCR kit. Libraries were constructed in a second round of multiplex PCR, after which size selection and purification were performed. Paired-end sequencing of the libraries was performed with 100 bp reads on an Illumina HiSeq2000. The paper's processing steps were these. Raw data were processed with SOAPnuke, discarding reads with adapters, uncalled bases, mean Phred below 15, or no exact constant-primer or identifier match. High-quality paired reads were merged with COPE v1.2.5, and unique nucleotide sequences were defined as clonotypes. Clonotypes were aligned to IMGT TRBV, TRBD and TRBJ reference segments using MiTCR v1.1. Analysis was restricted to V-J combinations with a frequency above 0.0001, which covered roughly 99% of repertoires. A TCS score was defined as the ratio between F50 (clonal expansion) and ExV (chaos), using BLOSUM62-based TCRdist between CDR3 peptides within each V-J. Welch's t-statistics and random forest reduced roughly 530 V-J features to roughly 13, which were used in a naive Bayes classifier (R e1071). TCRdb itself trimmed the public reads at Q25 with fastp, ran MiXCR and retained productive beta chains. Records with the same CDR3 protein are collapsed into one entry carrying the most frequent genes and DNA. The V and J calls reflect TCRdb's pipeline rather than the authors' work. The sample table lists fewer than 500,000 distinct CDR3 sequences, roughly 15% of them with a count of one. The ten largest clonotypes hold around 19% of the sample.

Ophthalmopathy patients had moderately to severely active disease, with a Clinical Activity Score of 3 or more, a NOSPECS grade of 4 or more, and a disease duration of less than 3 months. Any patient with an uncontrolled infection, another autoimmune disease, pregnancy or lactation was excluded. Diagnoses were based on clinical symptoms, serum thyroxine and TRAb, thyroid ultrasound and orbital computed tomography. PBMCs were separated from under 12 ml of fresh peripheral blood using Ficoll-Paque density gradient centrifugation. Trizol reagent was used to extract total RNA, and RNA quality was then checked on an Agilent 2100 Bioanalyzer. With regard to this clonotype: Its cognate antigen has yet to be identified. This clone may be a read error of a much larger clone one base away.

Spanning cysteine to phenylalanine, the CDR3 consists of 12 amino acids. The CDR3 DNA has 36 bases and is translated from base 1. Taken from the germline V gene (reference sequence), the CDR1 and CDR2 loops are DFQATT and SNEGSKA. The trim is 2 bases for V and 1 base for J, with a gap of 6 bases between the germline ends. The sample was blood. The receptor was isolated from a woman aged 25 to 39 with Graves' ophthalmopathy. The chain is encoded by TRBV20-1 joined to TRBJ2-7, with no confidently assigned D gene. The CDR3: CSARQDSYEQYF. The bases read TGCAGTGCTAGACAGGATTCCTACGAGCAGTACTTC.